This T cell receptor (beta chain) comes out of a study of CD8 T cells in Susac syndrome. Random hexamers were used to reverse transcribe an amount of 0.5 to 1 ug RNA. With immunoSEQ multiplex PCR, TCR beta CDR3 was amplified across 54 Vbeta and 13 Jbeta. From the immunoSEQ multiplex PCR reads, TCRdb called clonotypes with MiXCR, one entry per CDR3 protein. This table has about 76,000 distinct CDR3 sequences, about 91% appearing once. Peripheral blood CD8+ and CD4+ T cells were profiled by TCR beta sequencing. Negative isolation was used for CD8+ and CD4+ T cells, and FACS enrichment was applied to TEMRA cells. Trimming took 10 bases from V and 8 from J; bases not matched to a gene: 10. The germline gives CDR1 MNHEY, CDR2 SVGEGT. The CDR3 sequence is 12 residues long.

Material: CD8+ T cells from PBMCs. The genes are TRBV6-2 or TRBV6-3 and TRBJ1-2, with TRBD1 matching over 7 bases. This receptor was taken from a human donor with multiple sclerosis. CDR3 in amino acids: CATLTGDGGYTF. CDR3 coding DNA: TGTGCCACTTTAACAGGGGACGGCGGCTACACCTTC.